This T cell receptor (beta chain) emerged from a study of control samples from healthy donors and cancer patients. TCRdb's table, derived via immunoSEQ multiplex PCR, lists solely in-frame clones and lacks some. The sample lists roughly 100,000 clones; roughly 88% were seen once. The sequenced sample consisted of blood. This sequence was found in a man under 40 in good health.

The CDR3 bases are TGTGCCAGCAGCCAAGAGCTCTCGGGGTCGAGCTCCTACGAGCAGTACTTC. Amino acids: CASSQELSGSSSYEQYF. V and J are TRBV3-1 (or the pseudogene TRBV3-2) and TRBJ2-7, with a possible D match to TRBD2 (5 bases). Germline V gives CDR1 LGHDT, CDR2 YNNKEL (reference sequence). The V end lost 0 bases, the J end lost 0 bases, and 15 bases lay between the germline ends. The CDR3 length is 17 residues.